This T cell receptor beta chain was obtained from a study of cytomegalovirus exposure and HLA in healthy donors. Donors were drawn from the approximately 130-subject validation cohort, separate from the roughly 670-subject first cohort. Trimming stripped 3 bases from V and 7 bases from J, with 10 bases between. The CDR3 runs to 12 residues. Per the germline V gene, CDR1 is MNHEY and CDR2 is SMNVEV (reference sequence). The repertoire was sequenced with immunoSEQ multiplex PCR; TCRdb's copy has only in-frame clones and lacks some. The sample lists some 320,000 clones, 75% to 90% occurring once. The V and J genes are TRBV27 and TRBJ2-7, with TRBD2 as a possible D gene (5 bases). The receptor was isolated from a woman between 25 and 40 years old in good health and CMV-seropositive. The sequenced sample consisted of PBMCs. The CDR3 is CASSFLGGEQYF. DNA for the CDR3: TGTGCCAGCAGTTTCCTCGGAGGAGAGCAGTACTTC.